The clone carrying this T cell receptor (beta chain) was seen just once. This entry belongs to a study of blood T cell repertoires in COVID-19. In Seattle, patients joined the study during active infection and were tracked longitudinally. Produced via immunoSEQ multiplex PCR; TCRdb's table is partial and in-frame only. The data show about 370,000 clones, more than 70% seen once. CDR1 and CDR2 (germline): LNHNV, YYDKDF (reference sequence). The CDR3 runs 12 residues. J lost 3 bases, V lost 8 bases, and 1 base had no gene match. The chain carries TRBV15 and TRBJ2-1, with TRBD1 identical over 7 bases. Source material: peripheral blood. The clonotype originates from a woman aged 25 to 39 with COVID-19, enrolled during active disease. CDR3 sequence: CATRDSYNEQFF. The CDR3 coding sequence is TGTGCCACCCGGGACAGCTACAATGAGCAGTTCTTC.